The 22 T cell receptor beta chains presented below share a single source sample, sequenced in a study of chemoradiotherapy in HPV16-positive cancers. Data came from immunoSEQ multiplex PCR; TCRdb stores just in-frame clones and leaves some out. The top ten hold about 24% of the sample, which has 5,700 or so clones, 90% to 95% seen once. The material was blood, obtained from a patient who underwent chemoradiotherapy. Source of these receptors: a human donor with HPV-associated anogenital cancer.

This CDR3 reads CASSGLAGEETQYF. DNA for the CDR3: TGTGCCAGCAGTGGACTAGCGGGAGAAGAGACCCAGTACTTC. V and J are TRBV6-1 and TRBJ2-5; TRBD2 matches at 12 bases. This CDR3 region has 14 residues. Losses at the gene ends were 4 bases for V and 3 bases for J; bases not matched to a gene: 0. Per the germline V gene, CDR1 is MNHNS and CDR2 is SASEGT.

The chain combines TRBV4-3 with TRBJ1-4; tentatively, D is TRBD1 (5 bases). In germline, CDR1 is LGHNA, CDR2 YSLEER. Trimming took off 0 bases at V and 6 bases at J, with 20 bases between the two ends. CDR3 size: 18 residues. CDR3 protein: CASSQDTPMAQGDEKLFF. In DNA form, the CDR3 reads TGCGCCAGCAGCCAAGATACCCCAATGGCCCAAGGGGATGAAAAACTGTTTTTT.

The chain uses TRBV6-1 and TRBJ2-1, with 15 bases aligning to TRBD2. The junction had 9 bases not matched to a gene; V was cut back by 4 bases and J by 2 bases. The V gene's germline CDR1 is MNHNS and CDR2 SASEGT. The CDR3 covers 19 residues. The CDR3: CASSGRTSGGAGTYNEQFF. CDR3 coding DNA: TGTGCCAGCAGTGGACGGACTAGCGGGGGGGCCGGGACCTACAATGAGCAGTTCTTC.

This clone was seen a handful of times. CDR3 in amino acids: CASSPTGHSPLHF. CDR3 coding DNA: TGTGCCAGCAGTCCAACAGGGCATTCACCCCTCCACTTT. The chain uses TRBV25-1 and TRBJ1-6, with D possibly TRBD1 on 6 matching bases. Per the germline V gene, CDR1 is MGHDK and CDR2 is SYGVNS. The CDR3 extends over 13 amino acids. V shed 5 bases and J shed 8 bases, with 10 bases lying between them.

The genes are TRBV29-1 and TRBJ2-1, with TRBD2 identical over 13 bases. The CDR3 has 15 amino acids. Germline V gene lookup returns CDR1 SQVTM and CDR2 ANQGSEA. J was trimmed by 9 bases and V by 7 bases; bases with no gene match: 12. The CDR3 region is CSAPAETSGRSEQFF. Written as DNA, the CDR3 is TGCAGCGCTCCGGCCGAGACTAGCGGGAGGAGTGAGCAGTTCTTC.

The chain carries TRBV6-1 and TRBJ2-1; 7 positions match TRBD2. The CDR3 has 14 amino acids. V dropped 3 bases and J dropped 6; count of bases not matched to a gene: 5. Per the germline V gene, CDR1 is MNHNS and CDR2 is SASEGT. In DNA, the CDR3 is TGTGCCAGCAGTGATGGGCGGGAGCTCAATGAGCAGTTCTTC. Translating it yields CASSDGRELNEQFF.

V usage is TRBV7-9 and J usage is TRBJ2-1, with D hard to call. CDR3 length: 12 residues. Germline loops: CDR1 SEHNR, CDR2 FQNEAQ (reference sequence). V was trimmed by 1 base and J by 8 bases, leaving 6 bases between them. CDR3 amino acids: CASSLGGDEQFF. Here the CDR3 DNA reads TGTGCCAGCAGCTTAGGTGGAGATGAGCAGTTCTTC.

The rearrangement uses TRBV5-4 and TRBJ1-1, with D possibly TRBD1 on 5 matching bases. The CDR3 loop spans 17 amino acids. Trimming took off 4 bases at V and 3 bases at J, with 22 bases between the two ends. Germline-derived CDR1 and CDR2 are SGHNT and YYREEE (reference sequence). The CDR3: CASSHEPGRTKDTEAFF. DNA of the CDR3: TGTGCCAGCAGCCATGAACCGGGACGGACTAAGGACACTGAAGCTTTCTTT.

J is TRBJ2-1 and V is TRBV5-1; 9 bases are a match to TRBD1. The CDR3 length is 14 residues. Germline CDR1 is SGHRS and CDR2 is YFSETQ. The V and J ends lost 4 bases and 8 bases, in that order; junction bases with no gene match: 7. The chain's CDR3 is CASSTRTGADEQFF. CDR3 DNA: TGCGCCAGCAGCACCAGGACAGGGGCCGATGAGCAGTTCTTC.

J is TRBJ2-7 and V is TRBV28; 11 nucleotides align to TRBD2. CDR3 length equals 15 residues. The ends lost 4 bases at V and 3 bases at J; junction bases unmatched: 5. Per the germline V gene, CDR1 is MDHEN and CDR2 is SYDVKM. The CDR3 spells CASSSPTSGVYEQYF. The CDR3 coding sequence is TGTGCCAGCAGTTCCCCGACTAGCGGGGTCTACGAGCAGTACTTC.

The DNA of the CDR3 is TGCAGCGTTCTGGGCGGGGGGAGCGGAGCAGATACGCAGTATTTT. Translation gives CSVLGGGSGADTQYF. The V call is TRBV29-1, the J call TRBJ2-3; the match to TRBD2 covers 8 bases. The V and J ends lost 5 bases and 4 bases, in that order; junction bases with no gene match: 11. Per germline, CDR1 SQVTM and CDR2 ANQGSEA. The CDR3 extends over 15 amino acids.

The V gene is TRBV5-1, the J gene TRBJ2-1; perhaps TRBD2 as D (5 bases). The CDR3 consists of 14 residues. Germline V CDR1 and CDR2: SGHRS, YFSETQ. V was shortened by 3 bases and J by 12 bases, with 19 bases between the two germline ends. The CDR3 loop is CASSWSRDLEGQFF. The CDR3 nucleotides read TGCGCCAGCAGCTGGAGCCGCGATTTAGAGGGGCAGTTCTTC.

The table lists this clone with a few counts. The chain has TRBV18 and TRBJ2-7, with D uncertain. Germline CDR1 KGHSH, CDR2 LQKENI. The CDR3 contains 11 residues. V dropped 3 bases and J dropped 7 bases, with 7 bases sitting between them. CDR3 sequence: CASSPGEEQYF. CDR3 nucleotide sequence: TGTGCCAGCTCACCCGGAGAGGAGCAGTACTTC. The whole variable domain, remainder taken from reference TRBV18 and TRBJ2-7, is NAGVMQNPRHLVRRRGQEARLRCSPMKGHSHVYWYRQLPEEGLKFMVYLQKENIIDESGMPKERFSAEFPKEGPSILRIQQVVRGDSAAYFCASSPGEEQYFGPGTRLTVT.

This clone has a single count. V usage is TRBV4-3 and J usage is TRBJ1-2; D is unclear. CDR1 LGHNA and CDR2 YSLEER come from the germline V gene. The CDR3 runs 13 residues. Trimming stripped 2 bases from V and 2 bases from J, with 6 bases between. CDR3 nucleotide sequence: TGCGCCAGCAGCCAAATCAGAAACTATGGCTACACCTTC. Protein: CASSQIRNYGYTF.

The chain uses TRBV18 and TRBJ2-3; D is unresolved. CDR1 and CDR2 from the germline V gene are KGHSH and LQKENI. V lost 4 bases, J lost 4 bases, and 9 bases lay in between. CDR3 length equals 13 residues. DNA for the CDR3: TGTGCCAGCTCACTTACTTGGGCAGATACGCAGTATTTT. Translation gives CASSLTWADTQYF.

The rearrangement links TRBV5-6 to TRBJ2-1; either TRBD1 or TRBD2 may supply D (6 bases each). The CDR3 is 17 amino acids. V was shortened by 1 base and J by 4 bases, with 18 bases between the two germline ends. Germline V gives CDR1 SGHDT, CDR2 YYEEEE. CDR3 amino acids: CASSLWGAGSRYNEQFF. The CDR3 DNA sequence: TGTGCCAGCAGCTTGTGGGGGGCAGGTAGCAGATACAATGAGCAGTTCTTC.

This clone occurred a few times. The chain recombines TRBV7-6 with TRBJ1-1; D is unresolved. CDR3 length: 15 amino acids. Germline CDR1 SGHVS, CDR2 FNYEAQ. The V gene lost 0 bases and the J gene lost 3 bases, with 11 bases spanning the gap. CDR3 sequence: CASSLAGRADTEAFF. The CDR3 DNA sequence: TGTGCCAGCAGCTTAGCGGGGAGGGCGGACACTGAAGCTTTCTTT. The complete variable domain, with remaining parts taken from reference TRBV7-6 and TRBJ1-1, reads GAGVSQSPRYKVTKRGQDVALRCDPISGHVSLYWYRQALGQGPEFLTYFNYEAQQDKSGLPNDRFSAERPEGSISTLTIQRTEQRDSAMYRCASSLAGRADTEAFFGQGTRLTVV.

The chain has TRBV5-6 and TRBJ2-2; TRBD2 matches 16 bases. V trimming: 3 bases; J trimming: 5 bases; junction bases outside the gene matches: 4. In germline, CDR1 is SGHDT, CDR2 YYEEEE. CDR3 length: 17 amino acids. The CDR3 loop is CASSYAGLAGGTGELFF. DNA of the CDR3: TGTGCCAGCAGCTACGCGGGACTAGCGGGGGGGACCGGGGAGCTGTTTTTT.

This chain connects TRBV7-9 to TRBJ2-2; 7 nucleotides line up with TRBD1. The CDR3 runs 16 residues. From germline, CDR1 is SEHNR and CDR2 FQNEAQ (reference sequence). The ends lost 5 bases at V and 1 base at J; junction bases unmatched: 7. The CDR3 DNA follows: TGTGCCAGCAGCGTATCCACAGGGGTGAACACCGGGGAGCTGTTTTTT. This gives the protein CASSVSTGVNTGELFF.

A word on this clone: The junction does not match germline at one end; this may be a read error. The chain joins TRBV7-7 to TRBJ2-5, with TRBD1 matching 8 bases. Looked up from germline, CDR1 is SSHAT and CDR2 is FNYEAQ (reference sequence). CDR3 size: 15 residues. CDR3 sequence (DNA): TGTGCTAGCAGCATACGGACAGGGCTTGTAGAGACCCAGTACTTC. Its translation: CASSIRTGLVETQYF.

The chain employs TRBV18 and TRBJ1-1; TRBD1 aligns across 7 bases. Germline-derived CDR1 and CDR2 are KGHSH and LQKENI. The CDR3 consists of 15 residues. Germline trimming cut 6 bases from V and 4 bases from J; bases unmatched to any gene: 11. Written as DNA, the CDR3 is TGTGCCAGCTCGCCCCGACAGGGAAAGAGCACTGAAGCTTTCTTT. Translating it yields CASSPRQGKSTEAFF.

The J gene is TRBJ2-2, the V gene TRBV28, with 8 bases matching TRBD1. This CDR3 is built from 15 residues. CDR1 is MDHEN, CDR2 SYDVKM, per germline. After removal of 5 bases from V and 5 bases from J, the junction contained 7 bases not matched to a gene. The CDR3 DNA is TGTGCCAGCAGTCCAGGGGGCGCGGGTACCGGGGAGCTGTTTTTT. Translated: CASSPGGAGTGELFF. The full variable domain, its missing parts supplied by reference TRBV28 and TRBJ2-2, is DVKVTQSSRYLVKRTGEKVFLECVQDMDHENMFWYRQDPGLGLRLIYFSYDVKMKEKGDIPEGYSVSREKKERFSLILESASTNQTSMYLCASSPGGAGTGELFFGEGSRLTVL.